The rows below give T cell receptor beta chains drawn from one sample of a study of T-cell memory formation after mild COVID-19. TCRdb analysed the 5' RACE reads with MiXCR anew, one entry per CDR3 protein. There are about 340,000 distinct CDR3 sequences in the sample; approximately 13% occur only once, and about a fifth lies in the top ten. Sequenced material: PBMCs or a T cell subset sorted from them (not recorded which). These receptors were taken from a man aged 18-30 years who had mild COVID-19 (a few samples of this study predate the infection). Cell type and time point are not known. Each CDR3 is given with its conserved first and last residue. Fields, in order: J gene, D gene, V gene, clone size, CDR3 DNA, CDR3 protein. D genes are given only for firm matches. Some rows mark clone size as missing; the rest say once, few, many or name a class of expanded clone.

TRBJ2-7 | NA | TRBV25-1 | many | TGTGCCAGCAGTGAATACAAAGGGGCCTACGAGCAGTACTTC | CASSEYKGAYEQYF
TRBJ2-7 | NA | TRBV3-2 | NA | TGTGCCAGCAGCCAACCGGGACTAGCGGGGGAGCAGTACTTC | CASSQPGLAGEQYF
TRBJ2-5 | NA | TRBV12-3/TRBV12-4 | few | TGTGCCAGCAAGATTGGAGAGACCCAGTACTTC | CASKIGETQYF
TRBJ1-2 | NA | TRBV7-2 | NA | TGTGCCAGCAGCCCGGGACTCCACTATGGCTACACCTTC | CASSPGLHYGYTF
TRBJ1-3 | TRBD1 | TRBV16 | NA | TGTGCCAGCAGCCGGGACAGGGGAGCACCTGGAAACACCATATATTTT | CASSRDRGAPGNTIYF
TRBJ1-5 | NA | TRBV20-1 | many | TGCAGTGCTAGAGATCTAGGGGGCAATCAGCCCCAGCATTTT | CSARDLGGNQPQHF
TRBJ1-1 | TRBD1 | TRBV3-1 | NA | TGTGCCAGCAGCCAAATGACAGGGATGAACACTGAAGCTTTCTTT | CASSQMTGMNTEAFF
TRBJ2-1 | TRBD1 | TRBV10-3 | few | TGTGCCACCTCAAGGGCAGGGGGCAACAATGAGCAGTTCTTC | CATSRAGGNNEQFF
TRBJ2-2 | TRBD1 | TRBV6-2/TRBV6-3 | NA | TGTGCCGCAAGGGGTATGCGGGACAGGATTACCGGGGAGCTGTTTTTT | CAARGMRDRITGELFF
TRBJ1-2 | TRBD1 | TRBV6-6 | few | TGTGCCAGCAGTTACTCTCCACAGGGGAATGGCTACACCTTC | CASSYSPQGNGYTF
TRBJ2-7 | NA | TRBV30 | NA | TGTGCCTGGAGTGTACACAGGGCCTACGAGCAGTACTTC | CAWSVHRAYEQYF
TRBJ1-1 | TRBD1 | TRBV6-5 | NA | TGTGCCAGTGTGGACAGGGAGGCCGCTGCTTTCTTT | CASVDREAAAFF
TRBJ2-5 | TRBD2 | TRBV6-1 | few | TGTGCCAGCCGGACTAGCGGGGGGACCCAAGAGACCCAGTACTTC | CASRTSGGTQETQYF
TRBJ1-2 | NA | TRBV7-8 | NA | TGTGCCAGCAGCTTCGGTGTGGCTGCAGTACTGAGGCCAAATGGCTACACCTTC | CASSFGVAAVLRPNGYTF
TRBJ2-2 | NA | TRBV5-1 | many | TGCGCCAGCAGCTCGATTAGACGGAGGGCGAACACCGGGGAGCTGTTTTTT | CASSSIRRRANTGELFF
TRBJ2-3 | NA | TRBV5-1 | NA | TGCGCCAGCAGCTCCGGGTGGGGGTTGCGAGATACGCAGTATTTT | CASSSGWGLRDTQYF
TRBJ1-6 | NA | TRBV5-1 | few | TGCGCCAGCAGCTTGGGCTCCCTCGGGACTTCGGTGACACCCCTCCACTTT | CASSLGSLGTSVTPLHF
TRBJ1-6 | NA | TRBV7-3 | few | TGTGCCAGCAGCTTCGGAGGGGATGGCTCACCCCTCCACTTT | CASSFGGDGSPLHF
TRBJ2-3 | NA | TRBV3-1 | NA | TGTGCCAGCAGCCAAGTGGGGACGGGCACAGATACGCAGTATTTT | CASSQVGTGTDTQYF
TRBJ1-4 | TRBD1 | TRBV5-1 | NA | TGCGCCAGCAGCAAGCGACAGGGGGGAGGCGAACTGTTTTTT | CASSKRQGGGELFF
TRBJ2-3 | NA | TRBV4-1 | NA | TGCGCCAGCAGCCAAGATCAGGGGCGGCGGGGCTCTAGCACAGATACGCAGTATTTT | CASSQDQGRRGSSTDTQYF
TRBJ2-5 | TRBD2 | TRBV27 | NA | TGTGCCAGCTCGAGCGGGGCCTTCCAAGAGACCCAGTACTTC | CASSSGAFQETQYF
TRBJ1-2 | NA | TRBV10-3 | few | TGTGCCATCACACCCTCAGCTACCAACTATGGCTACACCTTC | CAITPSATNYGYTF
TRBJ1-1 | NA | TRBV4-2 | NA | TGTGCCAGCAGCCAAGATTTGGGGGGGAACACTGAAGCTTTCTTT | CASSQDLGGNTEAFF
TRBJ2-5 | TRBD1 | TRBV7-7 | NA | TGTGCTAGCAGCTTACGACAGGGGGGACAAGAGACCCAGTACTTC | CASSLRQGGQETQYF